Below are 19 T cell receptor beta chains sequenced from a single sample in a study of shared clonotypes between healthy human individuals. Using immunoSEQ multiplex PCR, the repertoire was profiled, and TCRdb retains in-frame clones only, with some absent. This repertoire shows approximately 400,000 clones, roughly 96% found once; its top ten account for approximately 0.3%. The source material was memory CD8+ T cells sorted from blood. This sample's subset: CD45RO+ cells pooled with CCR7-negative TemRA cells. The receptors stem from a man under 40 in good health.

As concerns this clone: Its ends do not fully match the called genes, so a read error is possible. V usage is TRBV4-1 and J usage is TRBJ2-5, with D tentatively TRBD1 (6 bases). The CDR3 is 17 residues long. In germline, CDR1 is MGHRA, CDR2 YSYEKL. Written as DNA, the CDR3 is TGCGCCAGCAGTCAAGGGATTCTGTCAGGGGTCCAAGAGACCCAGTACTTC. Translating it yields CASSQGILSGVQETQYF.

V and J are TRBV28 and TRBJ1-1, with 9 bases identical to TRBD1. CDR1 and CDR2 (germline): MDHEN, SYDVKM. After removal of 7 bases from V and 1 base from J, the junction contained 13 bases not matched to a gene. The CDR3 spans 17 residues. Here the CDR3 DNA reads TGTGCCAGCATAAAACAGGGGGCGATATCCCGGAACACTGAAGCTTTCTTT. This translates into CASIKQGAISRNTEAFF.

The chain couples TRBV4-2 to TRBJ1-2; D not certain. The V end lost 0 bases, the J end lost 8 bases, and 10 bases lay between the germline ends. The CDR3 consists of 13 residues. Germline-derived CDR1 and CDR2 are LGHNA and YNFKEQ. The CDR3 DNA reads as TGTGCCAGCAGCCAAGAAGCAGGTTACGGCTACACCTTC. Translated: CASSQEAGYGYTF.

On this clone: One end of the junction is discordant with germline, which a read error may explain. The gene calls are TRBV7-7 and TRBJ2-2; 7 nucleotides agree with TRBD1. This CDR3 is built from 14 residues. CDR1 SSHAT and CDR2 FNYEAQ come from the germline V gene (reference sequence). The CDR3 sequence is CASSFDRATGELFF. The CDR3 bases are TGTGCTAGCAGCTTTGACAGGGCAACCGGGGAGCTGTTTTTT.

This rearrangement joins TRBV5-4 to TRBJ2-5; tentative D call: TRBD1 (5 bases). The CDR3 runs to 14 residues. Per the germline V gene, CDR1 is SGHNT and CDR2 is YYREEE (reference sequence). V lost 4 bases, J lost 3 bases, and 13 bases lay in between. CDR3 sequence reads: CASSPGGAKETQYF. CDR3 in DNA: TGTGCCAGCAGCCCGGGTGGGGCTAAAGAGACCCAGTACTTC. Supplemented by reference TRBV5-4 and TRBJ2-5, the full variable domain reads ETGVTQSPTHLIKTRGQQVTLRCSSQSGHNTVSWYQQALGQGPQFIFQYYREEENGRGNFPPRFSGLQFPNYSSELNVNALELDDSALYLCASSPGGAKETQYFGPGTRLLVL.

The CDR3 spells CASSLESRGGSINYGYTF. The CDR3 DNA follows: TGTGCCAGCAGCTTAGAAAGCAGGGGTGGGTCCATTAACTATGGCTACACCTTC. The chain recombines TRBV11-2 with TRBJ1-2; TRBD1 might be the D (6 bases). Germline CDR1 SGHAT, CDR2 FQNNGV. V lost 0 bases to trimming and J lost 1 base, with 18 bases between them. The CDR3 has 18 amino acids.

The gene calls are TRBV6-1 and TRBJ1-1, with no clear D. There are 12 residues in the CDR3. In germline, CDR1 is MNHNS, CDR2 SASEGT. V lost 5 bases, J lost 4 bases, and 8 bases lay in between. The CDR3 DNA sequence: TGTGCCAGCAGTCTGACGAGCACTGAAGCTTTCTTT. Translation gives CASSLTSTEAFF.

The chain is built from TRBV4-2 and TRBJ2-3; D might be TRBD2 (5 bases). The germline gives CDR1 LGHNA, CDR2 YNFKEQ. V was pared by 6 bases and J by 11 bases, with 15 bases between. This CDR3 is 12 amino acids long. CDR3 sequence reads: CASSPEGSRQYF. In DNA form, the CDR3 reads TGTGCCAGCAGTCCTGAGGGTAGTAGGCAGTATTTT.

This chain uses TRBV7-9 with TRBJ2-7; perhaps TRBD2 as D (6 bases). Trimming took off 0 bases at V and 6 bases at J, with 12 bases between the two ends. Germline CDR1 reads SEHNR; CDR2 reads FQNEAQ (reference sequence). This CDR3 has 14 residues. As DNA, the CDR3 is TGTGCCAGCAGCTTAGCGGGAGGTTCCGGCGAGCAGTACTTC. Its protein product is CASSLAGGSGEQYF.

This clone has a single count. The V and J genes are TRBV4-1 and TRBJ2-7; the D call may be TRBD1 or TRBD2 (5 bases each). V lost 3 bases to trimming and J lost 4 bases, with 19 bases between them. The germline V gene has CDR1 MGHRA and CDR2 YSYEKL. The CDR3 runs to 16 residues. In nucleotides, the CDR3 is TGCGCCAGCAGCCATCCGGCAGCAGGGAGCACATACGAGCAGTACTTC. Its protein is CASSHPAAGSTYEQYF.

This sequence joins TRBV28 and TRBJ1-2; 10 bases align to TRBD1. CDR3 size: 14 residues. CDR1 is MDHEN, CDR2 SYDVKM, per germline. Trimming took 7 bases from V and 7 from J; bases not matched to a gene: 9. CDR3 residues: CASTLTGGAIGYTF. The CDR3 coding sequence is TGTGCCAGCACCTTGACAGGGGGCGCGATTGGCTACACCTTC.

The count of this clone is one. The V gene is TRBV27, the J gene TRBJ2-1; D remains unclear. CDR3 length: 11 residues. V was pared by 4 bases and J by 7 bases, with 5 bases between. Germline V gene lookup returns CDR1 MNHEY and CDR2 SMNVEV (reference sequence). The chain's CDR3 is CASSYGNEQFF. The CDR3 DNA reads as TGTGCCAGCAGTTACGGGAATGAGCAGTTCTTC.

The CDR3 DNA reads as TGTGCCAGTAGCCCGGTATCGGCAGTGGAGACCCAGTACTTC. It is translated as CASSPVSAVETQYF. V is TRBV19 and J is TRBJ2-5; D unresolved. Germline V gene sequence: CDR1 LNHDA, CDR2 SQIVND (reference sequence). V shed 6 bases and J shed 5 bases, with 16 bases lying between them. This CDR3 contains 14 residues.

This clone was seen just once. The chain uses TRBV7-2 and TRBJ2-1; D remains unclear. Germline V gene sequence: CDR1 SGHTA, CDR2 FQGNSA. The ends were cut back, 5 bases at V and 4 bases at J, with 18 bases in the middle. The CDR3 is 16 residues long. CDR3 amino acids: CASSPTVERWYNEQFF. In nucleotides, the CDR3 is TGTGCCAGCAGCCCGACCGTAGAAAGATGGTACAATGAGCAGTTCTTC.

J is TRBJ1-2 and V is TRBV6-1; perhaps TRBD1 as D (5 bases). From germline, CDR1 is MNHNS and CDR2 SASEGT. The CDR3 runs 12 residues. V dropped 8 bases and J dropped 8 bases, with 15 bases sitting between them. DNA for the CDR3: TGTGCCAGCGGATGGCAGGGAAACGGCTACACCTTC. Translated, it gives CASGWQGNGYTF.

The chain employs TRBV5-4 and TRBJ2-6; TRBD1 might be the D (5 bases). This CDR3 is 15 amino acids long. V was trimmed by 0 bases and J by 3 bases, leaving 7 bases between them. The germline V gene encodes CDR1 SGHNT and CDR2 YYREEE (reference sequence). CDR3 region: CASSLEGFGANVLTF. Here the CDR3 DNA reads TGTGCCAGCAGCTTGGAGGGGTTTGGGGCCAACGTCCTGACTTTC.

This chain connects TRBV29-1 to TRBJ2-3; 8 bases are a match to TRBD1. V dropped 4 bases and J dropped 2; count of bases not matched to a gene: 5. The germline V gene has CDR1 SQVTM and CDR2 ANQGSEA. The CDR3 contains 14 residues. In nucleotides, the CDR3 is TGCAGCGTTGGCCGGGACAGGTCCACAGATACGCAGTATTTT. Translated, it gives CSVGRDRSTDTQYF.

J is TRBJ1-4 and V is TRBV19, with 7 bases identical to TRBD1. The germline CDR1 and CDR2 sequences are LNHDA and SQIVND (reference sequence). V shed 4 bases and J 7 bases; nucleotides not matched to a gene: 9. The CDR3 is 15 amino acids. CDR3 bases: TGTGCCAGTAGTAGACAGGGAAGTAGAAGTGAAAAACTGTTTTTT. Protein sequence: CASSRQGSRSEKLFF.

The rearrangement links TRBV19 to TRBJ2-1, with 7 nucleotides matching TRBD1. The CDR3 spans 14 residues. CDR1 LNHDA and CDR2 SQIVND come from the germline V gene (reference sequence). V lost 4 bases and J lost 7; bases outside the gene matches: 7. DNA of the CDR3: TGTGCCAGTAGTACAGACAGGGTATGGAATGAGCAGTTCTTC. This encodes CASSTDRVWNEQFF.